This TCR beta chain came from a study of graft-versus-host responses after intestinal transplantation. In the study overall: Isolated intestinal, liver-intestinal, or multivisceral transplants were what recipients had. The study gave all recipients anti-thymocyte globulin induction, then tacrolimus and steroids for three to four years.

Germline lookup yields CDR1 LGHNA and CDR2 YNFKEQ. CDR3 length: 17 amino acids. Libraries were prepared by immunoSEQ multiplex PCR; TCRdb keeps only in-frame clonotypes and omits some of them. Of roughly 56,000 clones in the sample, around nine tenths are singletons; the top ten hold roughly 2.6%. In the case of this clone: Antigen specificity is unknown.

Whole-study findings and limits: GvH clones surfaced in recipient marrow, some emerging earlier in ileum or blood. When patients had graft-donor T cell macrochimerism, their allografts held high graft-versus-host to host-versus-graft clonal ratios.

The rearrangement uses TRBV4-2 and TRBJ2-5, with D perhaps TRBD2 (7 bases). The closer fit of TRBJ2-7 to the DNA end suggests the J call may be wrong. Here the sequenced sample was PBMCs, taken approximately 120 days after intestinal transplantation. The TCR originated in a human patient who received an intestinal transplant, so some T cells may come from the graft donor. The CDR3 region is CASSQGFVGGGAYEQYF. Here the CDR3 DNA reads TGTGCCAGCAGCCAAGGTTTCGTCGGCGGGGGCGCCTACGAGCAGTACTTC.